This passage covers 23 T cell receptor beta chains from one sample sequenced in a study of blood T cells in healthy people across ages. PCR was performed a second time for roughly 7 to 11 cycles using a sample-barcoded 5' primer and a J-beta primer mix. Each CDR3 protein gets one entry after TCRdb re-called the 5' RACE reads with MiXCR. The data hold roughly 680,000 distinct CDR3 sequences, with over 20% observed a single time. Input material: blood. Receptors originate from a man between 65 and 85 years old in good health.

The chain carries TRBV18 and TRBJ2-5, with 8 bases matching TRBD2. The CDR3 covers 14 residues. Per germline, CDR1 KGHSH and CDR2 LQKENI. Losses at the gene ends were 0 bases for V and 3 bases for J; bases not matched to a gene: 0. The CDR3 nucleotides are TGTGCCAGCTCACCACCAGCGGGAGAAGAGACCCAGTACTTC. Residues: CASSPPAGEETQYF.

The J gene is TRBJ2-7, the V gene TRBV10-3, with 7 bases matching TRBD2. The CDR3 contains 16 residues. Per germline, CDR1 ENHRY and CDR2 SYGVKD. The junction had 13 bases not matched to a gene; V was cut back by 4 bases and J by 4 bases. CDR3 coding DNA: TGTGCCATCAGTGTAACGGGAGGACCCACGGGGTACGAGCAGTACTTC. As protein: CAISVTGGPTGYEQYF.

The chain's CDR3 is CASSPLSFENEQFF. As DNA, the CDR3 is TGTGCCAGCAGCCCCCTTAGTTTCGAAAATGAGCAGTTCTTC. The chain is built from TRBV28 and TRBJ2-1; D unclear. The CDR3 is 14 residues long. In germline, CDR1 is MDHEN, CDR2 SYDVKM. Trimming shortened V by 6 bases and J by 7 bases, and 16 bases separated the two germline ends.

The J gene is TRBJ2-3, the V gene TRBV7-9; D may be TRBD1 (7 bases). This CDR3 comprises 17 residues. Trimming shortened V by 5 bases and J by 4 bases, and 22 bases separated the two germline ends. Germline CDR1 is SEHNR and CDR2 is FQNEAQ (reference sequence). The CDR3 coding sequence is TGTGCCAGCAGCCCGCCCGGGGGACAGCCCGGGCCAGATACGCAGTATTTT. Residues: CASSPPGGQPGPDTQYF.

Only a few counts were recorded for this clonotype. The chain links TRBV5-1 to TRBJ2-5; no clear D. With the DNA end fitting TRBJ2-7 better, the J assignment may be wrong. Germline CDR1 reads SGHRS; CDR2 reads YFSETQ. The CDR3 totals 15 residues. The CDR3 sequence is CASSLGLGYTYEQYF. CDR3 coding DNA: TGCGCCAGCAGCTTGGGACTCGGGTATACCTACGAGCAGTACTTC.

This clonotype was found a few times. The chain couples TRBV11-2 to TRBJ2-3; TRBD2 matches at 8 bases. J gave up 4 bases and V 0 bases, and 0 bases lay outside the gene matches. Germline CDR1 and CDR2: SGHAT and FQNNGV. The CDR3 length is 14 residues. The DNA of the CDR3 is TGTGCCAGCAGCTTAGAGGGACTAGCAGATACGCAGTATTTT. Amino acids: CASSLEGLADTQYF.

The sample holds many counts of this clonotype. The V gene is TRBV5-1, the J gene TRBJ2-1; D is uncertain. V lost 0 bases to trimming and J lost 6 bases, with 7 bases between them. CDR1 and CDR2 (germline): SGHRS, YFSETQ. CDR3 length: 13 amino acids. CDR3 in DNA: TGCGCCAGCAGCTTGGTGGCCGGCAATGAGCAGTTCTTC. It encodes CASSLVAGNEQFF. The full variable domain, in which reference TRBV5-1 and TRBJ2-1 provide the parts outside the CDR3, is KAGVTQTPRYLIKTRGQQVTLSCSPISGHRSVSWYQQTPGQGLQFLFEYFSETQRNKGNFPGRFSGRQFSNSRSEMNVSTLELGDSALYLCASSLVAGNEQFFGPGTRLTVL.

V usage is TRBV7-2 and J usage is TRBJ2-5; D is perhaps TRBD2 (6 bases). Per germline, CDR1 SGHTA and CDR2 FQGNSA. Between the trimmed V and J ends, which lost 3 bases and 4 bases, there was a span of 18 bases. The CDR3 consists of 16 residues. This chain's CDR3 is CASSLPVGGGGETQYF. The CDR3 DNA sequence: TGTGCCAGCAGCTTGCCCGTGGGAGGTGGTGGAGAGACCCAGTACTTC.

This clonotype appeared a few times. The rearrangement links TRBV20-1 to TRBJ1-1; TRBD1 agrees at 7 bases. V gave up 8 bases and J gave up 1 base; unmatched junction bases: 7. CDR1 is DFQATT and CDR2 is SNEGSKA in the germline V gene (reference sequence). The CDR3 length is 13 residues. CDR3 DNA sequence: TGCAGTACACCGGGACAGACGAACACTGAAGCTTTCTTT. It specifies CSTPGQTNTEAFF.

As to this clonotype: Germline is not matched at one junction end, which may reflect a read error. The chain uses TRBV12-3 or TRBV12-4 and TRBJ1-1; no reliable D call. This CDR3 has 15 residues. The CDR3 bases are TGTGCCAGCAGTCCCCCCCAGCGGTTGAAAACTGAAGCTTTCTTT. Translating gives CASSPPQRLKTEAFF.

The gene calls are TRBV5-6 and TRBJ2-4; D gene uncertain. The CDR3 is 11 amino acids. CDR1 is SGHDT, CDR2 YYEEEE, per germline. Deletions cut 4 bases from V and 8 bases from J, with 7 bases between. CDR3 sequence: CASSRSYIQYF. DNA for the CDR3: TGTGCCAGCAGCCGCAGTTACATTCAGTACTTC.

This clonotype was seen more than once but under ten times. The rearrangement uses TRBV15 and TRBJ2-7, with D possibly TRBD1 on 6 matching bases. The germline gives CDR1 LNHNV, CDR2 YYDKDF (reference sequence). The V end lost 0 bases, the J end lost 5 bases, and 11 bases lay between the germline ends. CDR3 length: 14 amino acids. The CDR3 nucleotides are TGTGCCACCAGCAGAGATCACAGGGCCAACGAGCAGTACTTC. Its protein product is CATSRDHRANEQYF.

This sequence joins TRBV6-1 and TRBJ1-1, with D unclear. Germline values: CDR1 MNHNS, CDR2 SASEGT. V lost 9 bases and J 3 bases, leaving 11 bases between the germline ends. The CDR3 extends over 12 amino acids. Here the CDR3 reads CASVEAHTEAFF. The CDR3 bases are TGTGCCAGTGTGGAGGCACACACTGAAGCTTTCTTT.

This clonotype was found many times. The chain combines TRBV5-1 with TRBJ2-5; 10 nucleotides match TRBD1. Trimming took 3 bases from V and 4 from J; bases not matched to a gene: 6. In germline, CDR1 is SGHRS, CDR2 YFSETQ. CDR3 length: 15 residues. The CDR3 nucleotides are TGCGCCAGCAGCTCTCGGACAGGGGGATCAGAGACCCAGTACTTC. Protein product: CASSSRTGGSETQYF. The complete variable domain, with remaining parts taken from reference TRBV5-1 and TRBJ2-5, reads KAGVTQTPRYLIKTRGQQVTLSCSPISGHRSVSWYQQTPGQGLQFLFEYFSETQRNKGNFPGRFSGRQFSNSRSEMNVSTLELGDSALYLCASSSRTGGSETQYFGPGTRLLVL.

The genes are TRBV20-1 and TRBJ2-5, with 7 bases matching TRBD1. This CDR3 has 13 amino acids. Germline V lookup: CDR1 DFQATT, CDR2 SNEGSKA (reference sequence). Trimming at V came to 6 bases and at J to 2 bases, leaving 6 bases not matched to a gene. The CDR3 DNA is TGCAGTGCGCTACAGGGGAAACAAGAGACCCAGTACTTC. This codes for CSALQGKQETQYF.

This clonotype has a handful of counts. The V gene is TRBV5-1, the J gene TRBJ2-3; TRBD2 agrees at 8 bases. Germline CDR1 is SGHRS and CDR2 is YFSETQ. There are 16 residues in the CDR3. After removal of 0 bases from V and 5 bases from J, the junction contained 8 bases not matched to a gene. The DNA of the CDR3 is TGCGCCAGCAGCTTGGATTTTGCGGGAGGTGGAGATACGCAGTATTTT. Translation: CASSLDFAGGGDTQYF.

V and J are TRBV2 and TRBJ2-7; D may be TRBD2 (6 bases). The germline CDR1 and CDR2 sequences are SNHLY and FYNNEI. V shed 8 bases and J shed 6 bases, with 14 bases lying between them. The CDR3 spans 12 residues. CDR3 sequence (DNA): TGTGCCAGCTCTAATCGGGGGAGCGAGCAGTACTTC. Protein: CASSNRGSEQYF. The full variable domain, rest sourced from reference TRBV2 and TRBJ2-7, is EPEVTQTPSHQVTQMGQEVILRCVPISNHLYFYWYRQILGQKVEFLVSFYNNEISEKSEIFDDQFSVERPDGSNFTLKIRSTKLEDSAMYFCASSNRGSEQYFGPGTRLTVT.

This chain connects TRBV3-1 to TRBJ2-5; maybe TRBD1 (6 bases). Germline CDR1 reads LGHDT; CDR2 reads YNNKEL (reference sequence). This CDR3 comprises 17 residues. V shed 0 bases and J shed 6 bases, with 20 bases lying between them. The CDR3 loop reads CASSQDYAGRGGQTQYF. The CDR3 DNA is TGTGCCAGCAGCCAAGACTATGCAGGCAGGGGCGGACAGACCCAGTACTTC.

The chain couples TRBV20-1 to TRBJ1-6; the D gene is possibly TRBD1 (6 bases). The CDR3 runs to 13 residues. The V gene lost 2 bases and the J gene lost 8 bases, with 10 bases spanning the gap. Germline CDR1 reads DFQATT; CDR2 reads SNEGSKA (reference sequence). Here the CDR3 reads CSARQGRDSPLHF. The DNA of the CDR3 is TGCAGTGCTAGACAGGGGAGGGATTCACCCCTCCACTTT.

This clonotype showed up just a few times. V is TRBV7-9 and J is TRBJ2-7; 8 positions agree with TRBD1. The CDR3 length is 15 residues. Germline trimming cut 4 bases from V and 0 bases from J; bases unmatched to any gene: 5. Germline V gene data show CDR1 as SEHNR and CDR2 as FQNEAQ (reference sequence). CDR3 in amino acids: CASSSTGETSYEQYF. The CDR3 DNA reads TGTGCCAGCAGCTCGACAGGGGAAACCTCCTACGAGCAGTACTTC.

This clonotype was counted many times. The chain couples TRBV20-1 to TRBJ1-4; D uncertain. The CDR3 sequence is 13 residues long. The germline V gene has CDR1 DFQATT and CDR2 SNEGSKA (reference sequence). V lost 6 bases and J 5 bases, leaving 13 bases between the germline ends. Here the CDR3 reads CSAPDGRNEKLFF. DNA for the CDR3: TGCAGTGCGCCCGACGGTAGAAATGAAAAACTGTTTTTT.

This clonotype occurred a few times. CDR3 protein: CSARENLGLAGLEQYF. In DNA, the CDR3 is TGCAGTGCTAGGGAAAACCTGGGACTAGCAGGTCTCGAGCAGTACTTC. V usage is TRBV20-1 and J usage is TRBJ2-7; 9 nucleotides agree with TRBD2. The V gene's germline CDR1 is DFQATT and CDR2 SNEGSKA (reference sequence). The CDR3 is made up of 16 amino acids. V lost 3 bases, J lost 6 bases, and 15 bases stayed unmatched.

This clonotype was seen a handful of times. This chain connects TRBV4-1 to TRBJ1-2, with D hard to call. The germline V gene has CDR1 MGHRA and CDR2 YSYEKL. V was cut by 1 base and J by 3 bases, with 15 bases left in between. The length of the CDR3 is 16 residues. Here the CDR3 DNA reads TGCGCCAGCAGCCAAGGGGCAGGTCGGTTTGACTATGGCTACACCTTC. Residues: CASSQGAGRFDYGYTF.